A single T cell receptor beta chain is shown here with its context. The record originates from a study of blood T cell repertoires in COVID-19. Study information: COVID-19 samples, acute and convalescent, were from the United States, Italy and Spain.

Trimming cost V 4 bases and J 1 base; bases outside gene matches: 8. Germline CDR1 reads KGHSH; CDR2 reads LQKENI. This CDR3 has 17 amino acids. Here immunoSEQ multiplex PCR was the method, and the copy in TCRdb shows in-frame clones only, minus some. Among around 220,000 clones, around 80% were seen once, and the ten largest hold 4.5% to 5.5%. The chain uses TRBV18 and TRBJ2-3, with 10 bases lining up with TRBD2. The clonotype originates from a human donor in a cohort sampled during active COVID-19. Sequenced sample: peripheral blood. The CDR3 region has the DNA TGTGCCAGCTCACAAGTCCCACTAGCGGGACGCACAGATACGCAGTATTTT. It codes for CASSQVPLAGRTDTQYF. The whole variable domain, remainder taken from reference TRBV18 and TRBJ2-3, is NAGVMQNPRHLVRRRGQEARLRCSPMKGHSHVYWYRQLPEEGLKFMVYLQKENIIDESGMPKERFSAEFPKEGPSILRIQQVVRGDSAAYFCASSQVPLAGRTDTQYFGPGTRLTVL.